The entry below describes one T cell receptor beta chain. The entry originates in a study of blood T cell repertoires in COVID-19. Germline CDR1 reads SGHTA; CDR2 reads FQGNSA. V lost 1 base to trimming and J lost 4 bases; unmatched junction nucleotides: 9. The CDR3 has 16 residues. Per the original data handling: Amplification with reference gene primers provided the estimates of nucleated cell counts. TCRdb keeps only in-frame clones here, not all; method: immunoSEQ multiplex PCR. Clonal size and the V and J genes are those of that table, whereas D and trimming came from the DNA. The sample has 130,000 to 150,000 clones, about 87% seen once; the top ten hold 1.7%.

This rearrangement joins TRBV7-2 to TRBJ1-2; 7 positions match TRBD1. This clonotype was sampled from a woman aged 45-60 years with acute or convalescent COVID-19. Input material: peripheral blood. The CDR3 is CASSLVSGGLGYGYTF. The CDR3 region has the DNA TGTGCCAGCAGCTTAGTTTCAGGGGGATTAGGCTATGGCTACACCTTC.